Listed below are T cell receptor beta chains from one sample, sequenced in a study of tumor-infiltrating lymphocytes in primary liver carcinoma. Via MiXCR, TCRdb re-called the multiplex PCR reads, giving one row per CDR3 protein. The sample records just under 55,000 distinct CDR3 sequences, over 65% being singletons. The sequenced sample consisted of liver tumor tissue from sampling region 2. The source is a middle-aged man with primary liver carcinoma and hepatitis B virus infection. Both conserved end residues are trimmed from each CDR3. The order of the fields is J gene, V gene, CDR3 length, CDR3 protein.

J: TRBJ1-5
V: TRBV6-2/TRBV6-3
length: 11
CDR3: VSREDSHQPQH

J: TRBJ2-7
V: TRBV12-3/TRBV12-4
length: 13
CDR3: ASSLSGGPPYEQY

J: TRBJ2-3
V: TRBV29-1
length: 12
CDR3: SVAPSGDTDMQY

J: TRBJ1-1
V: TRBV11-2
length: 13
CDR3: ASSTPWGVNTEAF

J: TRBJ2-2
V: TRBV5-5
length: 13
CDR3: ASTYGQSNTGELF

J: TRBJ2-7
V: TRBV18
length: 12
CDR3: ASSPGEGSYEQY

J: TRBJ2-5
V: TRBV5-6
length: 12
CDR3: ASGLFGGEETQY

J: TRBJ2-3
V: TRBV11-2
length: 18
CDR3: ASSPDGPLQIARSADTQY

J: TRBJ1-5
V: TRBV29-1
length: 12
CDR3: SVSGGASNQSQH

J: TRBJ2-1
V: TRBV4-2
length: 14
CDR3: ASSATRTSGDKEQF

J: TRBJ2-7
V: TRBV12-3/TRBV12-4
length: 12
CDR3: ASSLAFASYDQY

J: TRBJ2-1
V: TRBV10-2
length: 14
CDR3: ASSLTTGSSYNEQF

J: TRBJ1-2
V: TRBV2
length: 12
CDR3: ASSVQGALYGYT

J: TRBJ2-5
V: TRBV5-4
length: 14
CDR3: DSSTLSMRLQETQY

J: TRBJ2-2
V: TRBV6-1
length: 14
CDR3: ASRKLAGGGTGVMF

J: TRBJ2-1
V: TRBV12-3/TRBV12-4
length: 12
CDR3: ASCSRGGLYEQF

J: TRBJ2-5
V: TRBV14
length: 15
CDR3: ASSQCHAPEFQEIQY

J: TRBJ2-5
V: TRBV11-2
length: 15
CDR3: PSSLFSGGSRRETQY

J: TRBJ1-3
V: TRBV7-9
length: 13
CDR3: TSSPTGQGGDTIY

J: TRBJ1-2
V: TRBV6-5
length: 11
CDR3: ANRDDRVHGCT

J: TRBJ2-1
V: TRBV5-4
length: 15
CDR3: ASTRGGTGRAAYEQF

J: TRBJ1-1
V: TRBV9
length: 13
CDR3: ASSTGTAKNTEAF

J: TRBJ2-1
V: TRBV29-1
length: 12
CDR3: SVVRDTVYNEQF

J: TRBJ1-2
V: TRBV11-2
length: 12
CDR3: VSRERNTTYSYT

J: TRBJ2-1
V: TRBV4-1
length: 13
CDR3: ASSQVSSSSVEHF

J: TRBJ1-1
V: TRBV12-3/TRBV12-4
length: 9
CDR3: ANRKYTEAL

J: TRBJ2-7
V: TRBV10-3
length: 12
CDR3: AISEGRGGAEQY

J: TRBJ1-1
V: TRBV14
length: 10
CDR3: ASGQDRTEAY

J: TRBJ1-2
V: TRBV12-3/TRBV12-4
length: 13
CDR3: ASSLAARGNYDYT

J: TRBJ2-2
V: TRBV29-1
length: 13
CDR3: SFTTGTVGTGELF

J: TRBJ2-5
V: TRBV4-2
length: 13
CDR3: VSSQAEGVQETQY

J: TRBJ2-3
V: TRBV29-1
length: 11
CDR3: SVKPGGTDTQY

J: TRBJ2-1
V: TRBV14
length: 16
CDR3: VSSRGLVGSSSYNEQF

J: TRBJ2-3
V: TRBV29-1
length: 14
CDR3: SVELRFKGVADTQY

J: TRBJ1-5
V: TRBV6-6
length: 14
CDR3: ASSYRLGYSNQPQH

J: TRBJ2-5
V: TRBV12-3/TRBV12-4
length: 12
CDR3: ASVSGTSRETQY

J: TRBJ2-3
V: TRBV6-5
length: 12
CDR3: ASIVSQWADTQY

J: TRBJ2-3
V: TRBV4-1
length: 16
CDR3: ASSQKSPGLAGADTQY

J: TRBJ2-7
V: TRBV11-2
length: 12
CDR3: ASSSVGLYYEQY

J: TRBJ1-1
V: TRBV12-3/TRBV12-4
length: 10
CDR3: ASSQGGTEAF

J: TRBJ2-5
V: TRBV5-1
length: 12
CDR3: ASSLVSGDETQY

J: TRBJ2-1
V: TRBV28
length: 15
CDR3: VSSPSFGRGNYNEQF

J: TRBJ1-1
V: TRBV11-2
length: 13
CDR3: ASSPPQHGGIEAF

J: TRBJ2-7
V: TRBV4-1
length: 12
CDR3: ASRPGPNSYEQY

J: TRBJ1-2
V: TRBV6-5
length: 13
CDR3: ASSYSGQPNYGYT

J: TRBJ2-2
V: TRBV4-1
length: 14
CDR3: ASSHWRGVNTVELI

J: TRBJ2-1
V: TRBV7-8
length: 15
CDR3: ASSLNAGGQSYNEQF

J: TRBJ2-4
V: TRBV12-3/TRBV12-4
length: 13
CDR3: TSSFGQGAKDIQY

J: TRBJ2-7
V: TRBV6-2/TRBV6-3
length: 12
CDR3: ASSRLAGSYDQY

J: TRBJ2-7
V: TRBV28
length: 14
CDR3: ASSLKGPGSGYDQY

J: TRBJ2-3
V: TRBV6-5
length: 13
CDR3: TSNLAGDTTDTQY

J: TRBJ2-3
V: TRBV16
length: 11
CDR3: ASSPCSDSTQY

J: TRBJ2-7
V: TRBV11-2
length: 12
CDR3: ASSSTDTAYGQY

J: TRBJ2-2
V: TRBV11-1
length: 14
CDR3: ACSSLPGRDTGELF

J: TRBJ1-6
V: TRBV12-3/TRBV12-4
length: 12
CDR3: ASSGTGQGIPLH

J: TRBJ2-7
V: TRBV20-1
length: 11
CDR3: SAGTGDSYEQY

J: TRBJ2-6
V: TRBV6-1
length: 15
CDR3: ASYPGGRGSGANVLT

J: TRBJ2-5
V: TRBV29-1
length: 11
CDR3: SVDEMTGATQY

J: TRBJ2-3
V: TRBV2
length: 12
CDR3: ASSTGLVADTQY